Below are 10 T cell receptor beta chains sequenced from a single sample in a study of post-analysis software for immune sequencing data. Study-wide results and limits: A few TRBV segments appeared more often in patients than in controls, and TRBV5-6, TRBV5-1 and TRBV20-1 were among these.

No antigen has been identified for these receptors. The library was made from cDNA and included unique molecular identifiers. Using its own MiXCR run on the PCR reads, TCRdb lists one record per CDR3 protein. The sample holds about 770,000 distinct CDR3 sequences; about half are singletons and the top ten take roughly 4.9%. The sample taken for sequencing was blood. These receptors were taken from a girl aged 10 to 17 with multiple sclerosis.

This CDR3 is CASGLAILGGAPLDTQYF. Written as DNA, the CDR3 is TGTGCTAGTGGTTTGGCCATCCTAGGGGGTGCGCCCCTAGATACGCAGTATTTT. The chain combines TRBV12-5 with TRBJ2-3; D perhaps matches TRBD1 (6 bases). The germline V and J ends were trimmed by 1 base and 5 bases, with 22 bases remaining between them. Germline-derived CDR1 and CDR2 are LGHNT and FRNRAP. The CDR3 covers 18 residues.

In this sample, this clonotype turned up a few times. This chain connects TRBV7-9 to TRBJ2-5, with D possibly being TRBD2 (5 bases). Germline V CDR1 and CDR2: SEHNR, FQNEAQ (reference sequence). V lost 0 bases and J 2 bases, leaving 10 bases between the germline ends. This CDR3 comprises 15 residues. The CDR3 nucleotides are TGTGCCAGCAGCTTAGCGTGGTCGGGGCAAGAGACCCAGTACTTC. Translation: CASSLAWSGQETQYF.

This clonotype was picked up a small number of times. The chain has TRBV7-3 and TRBJ2-5; D gene uncertain. V lost 5 bases to trimming and J lost 5 bases, with 18 bases between them. The germline gives CDR1 SGHTA, CDR2 FQGTGA. The CDR3 is made up of 15 amino acids. The CDR3 region is CASSAKAGVWETQYF. The CDR3 DNA reads TGTGCCAGCAGCGCCAAAGCTGGGGTCTGGGAGACCCAGTACTTC.

Worth noting for this clonotype: Relative to the germline gene, one junction end is altered; a read error may explain this. The V and J genes are TRBV7-9 and TRBJ2-1, with D maybe TRBD1 (6 bases). This CDR3 comprises 15 residues. The germline V gene has CDR1 SEHNR and CDR2 FQNEAQ (reference sequence). In nucleotides, the CDR3 is TGTGTCAGCAGCTTACTCAGGACAGTATATGTTGAGCAGTTCTTC. Translation gives CVSSLLRTVYVEQFF. The variable domain in full, completed from reference TRBV7-9 and TRBJ2-1, reads DTGVSQNPRHKITKRGQNVTFRCDPISEHNRLYWYRQTLGQGPEFLTYFQNEAQLEKSRLLSDRFSAERPKGSFSTLEIQRTEQGDSAMYLCVSSLLRTVYVEQFFGPGTRLTVL.

The chain joins TRBV7-8 to TRBJ1-2; 12 nucleotides agree with TRBD1. The CDR3 covers 18 residues. Germline CDR1 reads SGHVS; CDR2 reads FQNEAQ. Trimming removed 5 bases from V and 3 bases from J; junction bases left unmatched: 13. CDR3 nucleotides: TGTGCCAGCAGCCCTTTACCCCAGGGACAGGGGGCTGACTATGGCTACACCTTC. Translated: CASSPLPQGQGADYGYTF.

This clonotype was recorded only once. The V call is TRBV3-1, the J call TRBJ2-7; 7 bases align to TRBD1. V was pared by 0 bases and J by 5 bases, with 10 bases of the junction left unmatched. The CDR3 runs 16 residues. Germline loops: CDR1 LGHDT, CDR2 YNNKEL (reference sequence). The CDR3 reads CASSQDTRGRRNEQYF. CDR3 in DNA: TGTGCCAGCAGCCAAGATACTAGGGGGCGCAGGAACGAGCAGTACTTC.

This clonotype was detected only a few times. The V gene is TRBV9, the J gene TRBJ2-3; 8 bases match TRBD1. V dropped 2 bases and J dropped 5; count of bases not matched to a gene: 1. The CDR3 runs to 13 residues. The germline CDR1 and CDR2 sequences are SGDLS and YYNGEE. CDR3 sequence: CASSVGTGDTQYF. CDR3 nucleotides: TGTGCCAGCAGCGTGGGGACAGGAGATACGCAGTATTTT. The full variable domain, with the rest looked up from reference TRBV9 and TRBJ2-3, is DSGVTQTPKHLITATGQRVTLRCSPRSGDLSVYWYQQSLDQGLQFLIQYYNGEERAKGNILERFSAQQFPDLHSELNLSSLELGDSALYFCASSVGTGDTQYFGPGTRLTVL.

The chain employs TRBV7-9 and TRBJ2-1, with 8 nucleotides matching TRBD2. The CDR3 totals 13 residues. V lost 5 bases and J lost 7; bases outside the gene matches: 4. Germline loops: CDR1 SEHNR, CDR2 FQNEAQ (reference sequence). The CDR3, as DNA: TGTGCCAGCAGCCGTTCGGGGGGGAATGAGCAGTTCTTC. This sequence encodes CASSRSGGNEQFF.

The chain carries TRBV27 and TRBJ1-2; a weak D match, TRBD1 (5 bases). Germline V CDR1 and CDR2: MNHEY, SMNVEV (reference sequence). V shed 3 bases and J shed 8 bases, with 19 bases lying between them. The CDR3 totals 15 residues. The CDR3 nucleotides read TGTGCCAGCAGTTTGGTCGGGGCCACCTTGGACGGCTACACCTTC. The encoded protein is CASSLVGATLDGYTF.

The chain recombines TRBV30 with TRBJ1-5, with D unclear. The CDR3 sequence is 12 residues long. Germline CDR1 and CDR2: GTSNPN and SVGIG (reference sequence). The V gene lost 2 bases and the J gene lost 8 bases, with 10 bases spanning the gap. This chain's CDR3 is CAWSQLSEPQHF. The CDR3 coding sequence is TGTGCCTGGAGTCAGCTATCAGAGCCCCAGCATTTT.